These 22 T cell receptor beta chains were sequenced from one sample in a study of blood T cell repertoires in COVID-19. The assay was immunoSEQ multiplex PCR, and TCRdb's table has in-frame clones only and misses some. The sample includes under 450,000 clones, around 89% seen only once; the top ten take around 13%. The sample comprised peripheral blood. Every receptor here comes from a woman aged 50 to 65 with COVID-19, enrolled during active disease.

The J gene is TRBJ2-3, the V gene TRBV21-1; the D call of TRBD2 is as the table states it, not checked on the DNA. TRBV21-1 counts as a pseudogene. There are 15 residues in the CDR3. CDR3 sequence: CASSTSGGTTDTQYF. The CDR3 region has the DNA TGTGCCAGCAGCACTAGCGGGGGGACCACAGATACGCAGTATTTT.

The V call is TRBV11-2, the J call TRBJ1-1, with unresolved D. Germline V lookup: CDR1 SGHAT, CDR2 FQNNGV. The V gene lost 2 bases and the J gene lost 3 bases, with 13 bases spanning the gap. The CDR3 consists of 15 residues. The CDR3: CASSLYEGGYTEAFF. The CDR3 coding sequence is TGTGCCAGCAGCTTATATGAGGGTGGGTACACTGAAGCTTTCTTT.

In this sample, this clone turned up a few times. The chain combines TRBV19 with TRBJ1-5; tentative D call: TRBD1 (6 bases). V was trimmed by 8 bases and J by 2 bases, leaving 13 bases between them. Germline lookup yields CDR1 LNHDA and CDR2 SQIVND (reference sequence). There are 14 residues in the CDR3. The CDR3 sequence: CASDGGGGNQPQHF. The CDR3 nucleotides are TGTGCCAGTGATGGCGGGGGCGGCAATCAGCCCCAGCATTTT.

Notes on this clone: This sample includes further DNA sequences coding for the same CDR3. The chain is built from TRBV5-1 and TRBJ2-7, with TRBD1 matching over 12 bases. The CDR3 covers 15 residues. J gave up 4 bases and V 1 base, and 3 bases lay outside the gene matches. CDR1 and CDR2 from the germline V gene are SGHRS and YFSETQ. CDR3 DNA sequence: TGCGCCAGCAGCTTGATGGGACAGGGGGCATACGAGCAGTACTTC. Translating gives CASSLMGQGAYEQYF. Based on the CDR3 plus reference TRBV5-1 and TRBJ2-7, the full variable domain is KAGVTQTPRYLIKTRGQQVTLSCSPISGHRSVSWYQQTPGQGLQFLFEYFSETQRNKGNFPGRFSGRQFSNSRSEMNVSTLELGDSALYLCASSLMGQGAYEQYFGPGTRLTVT.

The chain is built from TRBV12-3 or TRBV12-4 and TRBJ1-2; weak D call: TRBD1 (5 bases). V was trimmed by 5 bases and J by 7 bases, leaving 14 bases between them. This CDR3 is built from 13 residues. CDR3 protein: CASSPGSGGGYTF. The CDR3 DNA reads TGTGCCAGCAGTCCCGGTTCCGGGGGTGGCTACACCTTC.

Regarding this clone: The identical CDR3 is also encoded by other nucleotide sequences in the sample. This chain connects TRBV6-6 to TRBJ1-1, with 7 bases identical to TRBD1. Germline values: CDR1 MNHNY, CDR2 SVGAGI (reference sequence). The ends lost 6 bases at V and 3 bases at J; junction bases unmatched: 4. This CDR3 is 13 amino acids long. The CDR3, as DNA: TGTGCCAGCAGCTATACAGGGGACACTGAAGCTTTCTTT. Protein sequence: CASSYTGDTEAFF.

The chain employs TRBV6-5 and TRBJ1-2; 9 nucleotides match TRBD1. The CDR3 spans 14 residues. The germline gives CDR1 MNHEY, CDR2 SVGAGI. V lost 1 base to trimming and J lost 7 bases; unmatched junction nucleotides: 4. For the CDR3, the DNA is TGTGCCAGCAGTTACTACACAGGGGGCTCTGGCTACACCTTC. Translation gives CASSYYTGGSGYTF.

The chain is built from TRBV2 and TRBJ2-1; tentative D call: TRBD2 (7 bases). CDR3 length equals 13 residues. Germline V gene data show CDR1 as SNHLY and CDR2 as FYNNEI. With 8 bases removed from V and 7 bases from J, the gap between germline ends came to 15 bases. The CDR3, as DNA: TGTGCCAGCGGGAGGGGGAGGGAGAATGAGCAGTTCTTC. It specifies CASGRGRENEQFF.

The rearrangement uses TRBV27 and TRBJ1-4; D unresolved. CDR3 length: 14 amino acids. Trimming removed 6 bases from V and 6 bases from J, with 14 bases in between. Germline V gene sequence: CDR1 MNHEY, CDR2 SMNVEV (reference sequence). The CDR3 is CASSIQFGYEKLFF. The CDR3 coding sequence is TGTGCCAGCAGCATACAGTTTGGGTATGAAAAACTGTTTTTT. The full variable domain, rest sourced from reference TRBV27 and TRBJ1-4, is EAQVTQNPRYLITVTGKKLTVTCSQNMNHEYMSWYRQDPGLGLRQIYYSMNVEVTDKGDVPEGYKVSRKEKRNFPLILESPSPNQTSLYFCASSIQFGYEKLFFGSGTQLSVL.

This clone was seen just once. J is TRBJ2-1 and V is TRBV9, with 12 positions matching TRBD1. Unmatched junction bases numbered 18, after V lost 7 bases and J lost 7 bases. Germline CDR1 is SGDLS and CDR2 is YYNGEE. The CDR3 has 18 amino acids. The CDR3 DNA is TGTGCCAGCTCCACACTTAGGGGCGGGACAGGGGGCGAGAATGAGCAGTTCTTC. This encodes CASSTLRGGTGGENEQFF. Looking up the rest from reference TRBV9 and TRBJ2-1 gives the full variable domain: DSGVTQTPKHLITATGQRVTLRCSPRSGDLSVYWYQQSLDQGLQFLIQYYNGEERAKGNILERFSAQQFPDLHSELNLSSLELGDSALYFCASSTLRGGTGGENEQFFGPGTRLTVL.

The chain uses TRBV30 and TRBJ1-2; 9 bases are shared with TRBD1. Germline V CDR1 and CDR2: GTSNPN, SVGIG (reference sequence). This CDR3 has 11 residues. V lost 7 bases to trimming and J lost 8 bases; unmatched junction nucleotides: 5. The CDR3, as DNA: TGTGCCTCAACAGGGGGCTGGGGCTACACCTTC. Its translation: CASTGGWGYTF.

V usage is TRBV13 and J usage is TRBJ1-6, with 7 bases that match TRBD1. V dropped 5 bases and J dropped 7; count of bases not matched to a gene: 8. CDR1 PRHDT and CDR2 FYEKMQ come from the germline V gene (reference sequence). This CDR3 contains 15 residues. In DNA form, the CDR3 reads TGTGCCAGCAGCCTTCTGGGGACAGTGAATTCACCCCTCCACTTT. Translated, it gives CASSLLGTVNSPLHF.

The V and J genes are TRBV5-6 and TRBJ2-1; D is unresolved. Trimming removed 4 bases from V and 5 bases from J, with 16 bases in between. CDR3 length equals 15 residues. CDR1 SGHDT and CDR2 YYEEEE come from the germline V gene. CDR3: CASSPIWALDNEQFF. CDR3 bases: TGTGCCAGCAGCCCCATTTGGGCACTCGACAATGAGCAGTTCTTC.

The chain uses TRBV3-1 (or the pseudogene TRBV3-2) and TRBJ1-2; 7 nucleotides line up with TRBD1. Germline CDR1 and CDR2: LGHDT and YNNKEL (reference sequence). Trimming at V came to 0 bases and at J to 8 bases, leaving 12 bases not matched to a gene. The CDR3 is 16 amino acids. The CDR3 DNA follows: TGTGCCAGCAGCCAAGATTTGGTACAGGGGAGAACAGGCTACACCTTC. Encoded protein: CASSQDLVQGRTGYTF.

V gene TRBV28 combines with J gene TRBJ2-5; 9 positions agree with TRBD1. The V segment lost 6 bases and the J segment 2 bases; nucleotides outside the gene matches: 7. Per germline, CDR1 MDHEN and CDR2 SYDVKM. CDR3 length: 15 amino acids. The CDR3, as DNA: TGTGCCAGCAGAGACAGGGGGGTGTGGCAAGAGACCCAGTACTTC. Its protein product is CASRDRGVWQETQYF.

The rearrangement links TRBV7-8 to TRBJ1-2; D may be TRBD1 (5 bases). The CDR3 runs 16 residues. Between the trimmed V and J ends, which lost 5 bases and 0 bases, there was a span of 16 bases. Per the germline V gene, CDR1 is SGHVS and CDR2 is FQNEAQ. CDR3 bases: TGTGCCAGCAGCCTTGACAGAATACTAACTAACTATGGCTACACCTTC. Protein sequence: CASSLDRILTNYGYTF.

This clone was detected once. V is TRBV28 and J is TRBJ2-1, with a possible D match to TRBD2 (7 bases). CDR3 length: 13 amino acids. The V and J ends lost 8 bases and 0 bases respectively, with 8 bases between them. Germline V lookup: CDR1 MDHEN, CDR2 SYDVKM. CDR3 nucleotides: TGTGCCAGCGGGGGGGCCTCCTACAATGAGCAGTTCTTC. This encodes CASGGASYNEQFF.

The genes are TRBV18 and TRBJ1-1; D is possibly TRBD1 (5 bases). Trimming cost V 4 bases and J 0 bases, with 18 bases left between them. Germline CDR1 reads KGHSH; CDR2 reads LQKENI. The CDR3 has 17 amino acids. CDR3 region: CASSLPRAPLMNTEAFF. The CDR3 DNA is TGTGCCAGCTCACTCCCCAGGGCACCTCTGATGAACACTGAAGCTTTCTTT.

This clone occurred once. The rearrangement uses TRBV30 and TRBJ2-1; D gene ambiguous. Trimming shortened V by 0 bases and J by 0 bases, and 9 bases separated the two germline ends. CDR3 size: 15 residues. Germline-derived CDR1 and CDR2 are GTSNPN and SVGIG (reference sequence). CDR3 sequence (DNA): TGTGCCTGGAGTGTACGAGGCAGCTCCTACAATGAGCAGTTCTTC. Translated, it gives CAWSVRGSSYNEQFF.

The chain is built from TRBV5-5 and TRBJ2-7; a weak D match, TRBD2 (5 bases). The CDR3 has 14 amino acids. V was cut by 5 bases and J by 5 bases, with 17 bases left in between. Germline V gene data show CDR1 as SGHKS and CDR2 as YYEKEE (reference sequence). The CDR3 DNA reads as TGTGCCAGCAGTCCAACTAGGGCGCGTGACGAGCAGTACTTC. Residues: CASSPTRARDEQYF. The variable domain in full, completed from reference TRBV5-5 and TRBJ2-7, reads DAGVTQSPTHLIKTRGQQVTLRCSPISGHKSVSWYQQVLGQGPQFIFQYYEKEERGRGNFPDRFSARQFPNYSSELNVNALLLGDSALYLCASSPTRARDEQYFGPGTRLTVT.

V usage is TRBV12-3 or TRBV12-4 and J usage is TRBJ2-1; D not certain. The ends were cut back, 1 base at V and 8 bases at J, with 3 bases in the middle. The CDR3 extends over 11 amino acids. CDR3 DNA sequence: TGTGCCAGCAGTTTAGTCTATGAGCAGTTCTTC. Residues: CASSLVYEQFF.

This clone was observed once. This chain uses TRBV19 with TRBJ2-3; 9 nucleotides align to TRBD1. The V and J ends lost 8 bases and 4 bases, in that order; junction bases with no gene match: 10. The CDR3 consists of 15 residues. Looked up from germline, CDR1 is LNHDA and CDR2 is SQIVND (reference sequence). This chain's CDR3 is CASQTGTGYADTQYF. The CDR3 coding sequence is TGTGCCAGTCAGACCGGGACAGGGTACGCAGATACGCAGTATTTT. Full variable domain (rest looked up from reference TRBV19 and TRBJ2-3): DGGITQSPKYLFRKEGQNVTLSCEQNLNHDAMYWYRQDPGQGLRLIYYSQIVNDFQKGDIAEGYSVSREKKESFPLTVTSAQKNPTAFYLCASQTGTGYADTQYFGPGTRLTVL.